The 32 T cell receptor beta chains below all came from one sample that was sequenced in a study of T-cell memory formation after mild COVID-19. TCRdb re-called the 5' RACE reads through MiXCR, storing one row per CDR3 protein. This table holds roughly 13,000 distinct CDR3 sequences, 15% to 20% found once. Sample: PBMCs or a T cell subset sorted from them (not recorded which). Receptors were obtained from an adult woman who had mild COVID-19 (a few samples of this study predate the infection). Cell type and time point are not known.

This clonotype was detected ten times or more. The V call is TRBV19, the J call TRBJ1-6; D call uncertain. V was trimmed by 1 base and J by 3 bases, leaving 4 bases between them. Germline values: CDR1 LNHDA, CDR2 SQIVND (reference sequence). This CDR3 contains 14 residues. The CDR3 sequence is CASSIVYYNSPLHF. DNA for the CDR3: TGTGCCAGTAGTATAGTCTACTATAATTCACCCCTCCACTTT.

The rearrangement links TRBV3-1 to TRBJ2-4; maybe TRBD1 (6 bases). V was cut by 1 base and J by 7 bases, with 8 bases left in between. The CDR3 covers 13 residues. CDR1 is LGHDT and CDR2 is YNNKEL in the germline V gene (reference sequence). The CDR3 loop reads CASSQAGVNIQYF. The CDR3 DNA sequence: TGTGCCAGCAGCCAAGCAGGGGTCAACATTCAGTACTTC.

This clonotype was seen ten or more times. The chain recombines TRBV5-1 with TRBJ1-6, with D possibly being TRBD1 (5 bases). Per germline, CDR1 SGHRS and CDR2 YFSETQ. V was trimmed by 3 bases and J by 7 bases, leaving 17 bases between them. This CDR3 has 16 amino acids. The CDR3 DNA follows: TGCGCCAGCAGCTCGACCAGGGTGATGGGGAATTCACCCCTCCACTTT. The encoded protein is CASSSTRVMGNSPLHF.

This clonotype was recorded many times. CDR3 DNA: TGCGCCAGCAGCTTGACCTACTCCAATGAGCAGTTCTTC. It encodes CASSLTYSNEQFF. The chain couples TRBV5-1 to TRBJ2-1, with unresolved D. With 1 base removed from V and 6 bases from J, the gap between germline ends came to 8 bases. CDR1 and CDR2 (germline): SGHRS, YFSETQ. The CDR3 length is 13 residues.

This clonotype was observed at least ten times. This chain joins TRBV29-1 and TRBJ2-7; D is perhaps TRBD2 (5 bases). The CDR3 spans 13 residues. The germline V and J ends were trimmed by 2 bases and 4 bases, with 12 bases remaining between them. The germline V gene has CDR1 SQVTM and CDR2 ANQGSEA. For the CDR3, the DNA is TGCAGCGTTGAAACTCCGCCGGGGTACGAGCAGTACTTC. Translated: CSVETPPGYEQYF.

In its sample, this clonotype was seen many times. The chain recombines TRBV12-3 or TRBV12-4 with TRBJ2-3, with D perhaps TRBD2 (7 bases). V was clipped by 2 bases and J by 6 bases, with 12 bases between them. This CDR3 comprises 14 residues. Here the CDR3 reads CASSLRGGADTQYF. For the CDR3, the DNA is TGTGCCAGCAGTTTAAGGGGGGGCGCGGATACGCAGTATTTT.

This clonotype was counted ten times or more. The chain joins TRBV3-1 to TRBJ1-1, with a possible D match to TRBD1 (5 bases). CDR1 is LGHDT, CDR2 YNNKEL, per germline (reference sequence). CDR3 length: 14 amino acids. Trimming removed 2 bases from V and 1 base from J, with 8 bases in between. The CDR3 nucleotides are TGTGCCAGCAGCCAAACCGACAGGAACACTGAAGCTTTCTTT. Amino acids: CASSQTDRNTEAFF.

This clonotype was seen repeatedly, ten times or more. This chain uses TRBV5-1 with TRBJ2-5, with D perhaps matching TRBD1 (6 bases). Germline V lookup: CDR1 SGHRS, CDR2 YFSETQ. The CDR3 loop spans 17 amino acids. V was pared by 5 bases and J by 4 bases, with 24 bases between. The CDR3 bases are TGCGCCAGCAGGGAAGGTAGTAGTGAACAGGGTGGAGAGACCCAGTACTTC. Its translation: CASREGSSEQGGETQYF.

By its share, this clonotype is medium-sized. The chain combines TRBV29-1 with TRBJ1-1; a possible D gene is TRBD1 (6 bases). The CDR3 is made up of 14 amino acids. Germline V gene lookup returns CDR1 SQVTM and CDR2 ANQGSEA. The germline V and J ends were trimmed by 8 bases and 0 bases, with 16 bases remaining between them. CDR3 bases: TGCAGCTCTGAAGGGGGGGACTTGAACACTGAAGCTTTCTTT. Its translation is CSSEGGDLNTEAFF.

This clonotype came up many times. In nucleotides, the CDR3 is TGCGCCAGCAGTCGGACATTGTCAACTAATGAAAAACTGTTTTTT. Amino acids: CASSRTLSTNEKLFF. V is TRBV5-1 and J is TRBJ1-4, with D perhaps TRBD1 (5 bases). CDR1 and CDR2 (germline): SGHRS, YFSETQ. V gave up 5 bases and J gave up 0 bases, with 11 bases separating them. The CDR3 is 15 residues long.

This chain joins TRBV4-3 and TRBJ2-3, with 10 bases identical to TRBD1. The CDR3 covers 15 residues. The germline V gene has CDR1 LGHNA and CDR2 YSLEER. V dropped 4 bases and J dropped 3; count of bases not matched to a gene: 4. The CDR3 loop reads CASSLGTGETDTQYF. Here the CDR3 DNA reads TGCGCCAGCAGCCTCGGGACAGGGGAGACAGATACGCAGTATTTT.

A remark on this clonotype: This clone may be a read error of a much larger clone one base away. The chain recombines TRBV7-8 with TRBJ1-1; 10 bases align to TRBD1. CDR3 length equals 16 residues. With V trimmed by 5 bases and J by 4 bases, 10 bases remained unmatched. From germline, CDR1 is SGHVS and CDR2 FQNEAQ. The CDR3 here is CASSDVPGQGFTEAFF. In DNA, the CDR3 is TGTGCCAGCAGCGATGTCCCGGGACAGGGGTTCACTGAAGCTTTCTTT.

This clonotype appeared many times. The chain uses TRBV9 and TRBJ1-2; D unresolved. V lost 0 bases and J lost 3, with 6 bases in between. The CDR3 is 13 amino acids. Germline V gene lookup returns CDR1 SGDLS and CDR2 YYNGEE. CDR3 in amino acids: CASSVGTDYGYTF. The CDR3 coding sequence is TGTGCCAGCAGCGTAGGCACAGACTATGGCTACACCTTC.

In this sample, this clonotype turned up many times. The chain links TRBV7-7 to TRBJ2-1; TRBD1 agrees at 7 bases. This CDR3 region has 15 residues. CDR1 is SSHAT, CDR2 FNYEAQ, per germline (reference sequence). The V gene end was trimmed by 5 bases and the J gene end by 3 bases; junction bases not matched to a gene: 7. The chain's CDR3 is CASSRDSSRYNEQFF. Here the CDR3 DNA reads TGTGCCAGCAGCCGGGACAGTTCCCGCTACAATGAGCAGTTCTTC. Together with reference TRBV7-7 and TRBJ2-1, the CDR3 gives the full variable domain: GAGVSQSPRYKVTKRGQDVTLRCDPISSHATLYWYQQALGQGPEFLTYFNYEAQPDKSGLPSDRFSAERPEGSISTLTIQRTEQRDSAMYRCASSRDSSRYNEQFFGPGTRLTVL.

This clonotype was observed many times. V usage is TRBV12-3 or TRBV12-4 and J usage is TRBJ1-4, with unresolved D. This CDR3 is built from 15 residues. V dropped 4 bases and J dropped 8 bases, with 17 bases sitting between them. In DNA form, the CDR3 reads TGTGCCAGCAGTTCTTTAAGCCAGGAGAGAGAAAAACTGTTTTTT. Its translation: CASSSLSQEREKLFF.

The V and J genes are TRBV11-2 and TRBJ1-1; D unresolved. Trimming cost V 0 bases and J 7 bases, with 9 bases left between them. This CDR3 has 13 amino acids. Germline CDR1 SGHAT, CDR2 FQNNGV. The CDR3 DNA reads TGTGCCAGCAGCTTAGACCGCCACGGTGAAGCTTTCTTT. It codes for CASSLDRHGEAFF.

This clonotype was recorded at least ten times. The V call is TRBV12-3 or TRBV12-4, the J call TRBJ2-7; tentative D call: TRBD2 (7 bases). Trimming took off 6 bases at V and 6 bases at J, with 15 bases between the two ends. This CDR3 region has 13 residues. The CDR3 nucleotides read TGTGCCAGCAGGCCCTCCGCGGGGGCCGAGCAGTACTTC. Encoded protein: CASRPSAGAEQYF.

This clonotype has ten or more counts. This sequence joins TRBV24-1 and TRBJ1-2, with a possible D match to TRBD1 (6 bases). The CDR3 consists of 15 residues. V lost 0 bases and J lost 1, with 8 bases in between. In germline, CDR1 is KGHDR, CDR2 SFDVKD. The DNA for the CDR3 is TGTGCCACCAGTGATTTGGAGGGGGGTAACTATGGCTACACCTTC. Amino acid sequence: CATSDLEGGNYGYTF.

The chain is built from TRBV29-1 and TRBJ1-2, with D unclear. The germline V gene has CDR1 SQVTM and CDR2 ANQGSEA. V was trimmed by 3 bases and J by 2 bases, leaving 13 bases between them. CDR3 size: 14 residues. DNA of the CDR3: TGCAGCGTTGACGAGGGTGCAGTCAACTATGGCTACACCTTC. The encoded protein is CSVDEGAVNYGYTF.

This clonotype was picked up many times. The chain carries TRBV25-1 and TRBJ2-3; D is unresolved. The CDR3 contains 16 residues. V lost 2 bases, J lost 4 bases, and 16 bases lay in between. Germline V gene lookup returns CDR1 MGHDK and CDR2 SYGVNS. The CDR3: CASSEPGSRVPDTQYF. DNA of the CDR3: TGTGCCAGCAGTGAACCGGGTAGCAGAGTCCCAGATACGCAGTATTTT.

This chain joins TRBV19 and TRBJ2-7; D not resolved. Germline loops: CDR1 LNHDA, CDR2 SQIVND (reference sequence). This CDR3 contains 14 residues. V shed 1 base and J shed 0 bases, with 7 bases lying between them. CDR3 amino acids: CASSIGLSSYEQYF. The CDR3 region has the DNA TGTGCCAGTAGTATAGGTTTAAGCTCCTACGAGCAGTACTTC.

This clonotype was counted many times. The rearrangement links TRBV7-8 to TRBJ2-5; 11 positions agree with TRBD2. CDR3 length: 14 residues. The trim removed 5 bases at V and 5 bases at J, leaving 4 bases unmatched. Germline V gene sequence: CDR1 SGHVS, CDR2 FQNEAQ. CDR3 DNA: TGTGCCAGCAGCCCTTGGACTAGCGGGGAGACCCAGTACTTC. Translating it yields CASSPWTSGETQYF.

Ten or more counts support this clonotype. CDR3 DNA: TGTGCCAGCAGTGCGCCGGGACAGGGGTTGTCCCCTAATGGCTACACCTTC. Amino acid sequence: CASSAPGQGLSPNGYTF. This chain uses TRBV12-3 or TRBV12-4 with TRBJ1-2; 10 bases are a match to TRBD1. This CDR3 contains 17 residues. Germline trimming cut 5 bases from V and 6 bases from J; bases unmatched to any gene: 15.

This clonotype was counted at least ten times. The chain recombines TRBV25-1 with TRBJ2-3; no definite D call. Trimming pared 3 bases from V and 2 bases from J, leaving 9 bases between. Germline values: CDR1 MGHDK, CDR2 SYGVNS. The CDR3 extends over 14 amino acids. CDR3 sequence: CASSDPRVTDTQYF. The CDR3 DNA follows: TGTGCCAGCAGTGACCCCCGGGTCACAGATACGCAGTATTTT.

Only one count was recorded for this clonotype. This chain links TRBV7-6 with TRBJ2-7, with TRBD1 matching over 12 bases. The CDR3 has 14 residues. Germline V gene data show CDR1 as SGHVS and CDR2 as FNYEAQ. J gave up 6 bases and V 5 bases, and 5 bases lay outside the gene matches. The CDR3 protein is CASSKGTGGGEQYF. In DNA, the CDR3 is TGTGCCAGCAGCAAGGGGACAGGGGGCGGCGAGCAGTACTTC.

This clonotype was counted many times. The chain couples TRBV15 to TRBJ2-1; D is possibly TRBD1 (5 bases). Trimming shortened V by 0 bases and J by 0 bases, and 12 bases separated the two germline ends. CDR1 and CDR2 (germline): LNHNV, YYDKDF (reference sequence). The CDR3 is 17 residues long. CDR3 sequence: CATSRDIQGSSYNEQFF. In DNA form, the CDR3 reads TGTGCCACCAGCAGAGATATTCAGGGAAGCTCCTACAATGAGCAGTTCTTC.

The chain recombines TRBV12-3 or TRBV12-4 with TRBJ2-1, with TRBD2 identical over 7 bases. Trimming cost V 5 bases and J 7 bases; bases outside gene matches: 5. This CDR3 comprises 13 residues. The CDR3 coding sequence is TGTGCCAGCAGTCTTCTAGCGGAGAATGAGCAGTTCTTC. This sequence encodes CASSLLAENEQFF.

Ten or more counts support this clonotype. J is TRBJ1-4 and V is TRBV4-1; 9 bases fit TRBD1. There are 15 residues in the CDR3. The germline gives CDR1 MGHRA, CDR2 YSYEKL. V trimming: 4 bases; J trimming: 7 bases; junction bases outside the gene matches: 7. CDR3 bases: TGCGCCAGCAGCCCTCCGGGACAGGGTAGTGAAAAACTGTTTTTT. Translating gives CASSPPGQGSEKLFF.

This clonotype was recorded many times. The chain is built from TRBV6-6 and TRBJ1-1; possible D gene TRBD1, 5 bases. Trimming removed 0 bases at V and 2 bases at J, with 10 bases between. This CDR3 comprises 15 residues. Germline V CDR1 and CDR2: MNHNY, SVGAGI (reference sequence). DNA for the CDR3: TGTGCCAGCAGTTACTCTCAGGGAGGTAACACTGAAGCTTTCTTT. Protein product: CASSYSQGGNTEAFF.

This clonotype was recorded many times. The chain carries TRBV5-1 and TRBJ2-5; D may be TRBD1 or TRBD2 (6 bases each). Germline lookup yields CDR1 SGHRS and CDR2 YFSETQ. The CDR3 consists of 17 residues. V dropped 2 bases and J dropped 3 bases, with 20 bases sitting between them. CDR3 loop: CASSFYSRGTNKETQYF. The CDR3 nucleotides are TGCGCCAGCAGCTTCTATTCTCGCGGGACAAATAAAGAGACCCAGTACTTC. The full variable domain, with the rest looked up from reference TRBV5-1 and TRBJ2-5, is KAGVTQTPRYLIKTRGQQVTLSCSPISGHRSVSWYQQTPGQGLQFLFEYFSETQRNKGNFPGRFSGRQFSNSRSEMNVSTLELGDSALYLCASSFYSRGTNKETQYFGPGTRLLVL.

Many counts were recorded for this clonotype. The rearrangement links TRBV27 to TRBJ2-7; a possible D gene is TRBD1 (6 bases). This CDR3 comprises 18 residues. Germline values: CDR1 MNHEY, CDR2 SMNVEV (reference sequence). V lost 7 bases, J lost 6 bases, and 31 bases lay in between. For the CDR3, the DNA is TGTGCCAGCATCCGACCGCCTCTACAAACCGGGACAACCTGCGAGCAGTACTTC. Its protein product is CASIRPPLQTGTTCEQYF.

At least ten counts were recorded for this clonotype. The V call is TRBV7-2, the J call TRBJ1-1; TRBD1 aligns across 10 bases. The germline V gene has CDR1 SGHTA and CDR2 FQGNSA. The CDR3 length is 14 residues. V was pared by 6 bases and J by 6 bases, with 7 bases of the junction left unmatched. The CDR3 sequence is CASRSPGQGPEAFF. The CDR3 bases are TGTGCCAGCAGGAGCCCGGGACAGGGGCCTGAAGCTTTCTTT.